This T cell receptor beta chain was sequenced during a study of blood T cell repertoires in COVID-19. As for the study in general: Both acute and convalescent COVID-19 samples were obtained from the United States, Italy and Spain. Sample material is recorded as cDNA or gDNA derived from T cells, B-cell-depleted T cells, or PBMCs.

A few counts support this clone. In the authors' methods: Quantification of nucleated cells was approximated via reference gene primer amplification. Libraries were prepared by immunoSEQ multiplex PCR; TCRdb keeps only in-frame clonotypes and omits some of them. The V and J calls and clone size come from that table; D and trimming were worked out from the DNA. The table shows about 150,000 clones, with approximately 78% occurring only once. Trimming left V 3 bases short and J 6 bases short, with 8 bases between. The CDR3 is 13 residues long. Looked up from germline, CDR1 is LNHNV and CDR2 is YYDKDF (reference sequence).

The V call is TRBV15, the J call TRBJ2-2; D is uncertain. The clonotype was recovered from a man older than 75 with acute or convalescent COVID-19. Material: peripheral blood. The CDR3 here is CATSSNMAGELFF. The CDR3 DNA reads as TGTGCCACCAGCAGTAACATGGCCGGGGAGCTGTTTTTT.